The entry below describes one T cell receptor (beta chain). This sample was taken from a study of blood T cell repertoires in COVID-19. Overall study context: Samples taken during acute and convalescent COVID-19 were collected in the United States, Italy and Spain. Sample material is recorded as cDNA or gDNA derived from T cells, B-cell-depleted T cells, or PBMCs.

Original methodology: From reference gene primer amplification, estimates of nucleated cell counts were derived. Sequencing used immunoSEQ multiplex PCR; TCRdb keeps in-frame clones, though not all of them. For V, J and clone size, that table is used; D and trimming come from the DNA. The sample lists tens of thousands of clones; more than 75% were seen once. Per germline, CDR1 SGHTA and CDR2 FQGNSA. The CDR3 consists of 13 residues. Trimming left V 1 base short and J 2 bases short, with 5 bases between. This chain links TRBV7-2 with TRBJ1-2; no reliable D call. This sequence was found in a human donor in a cohort sampled during active COVID-19. The sample consisted of peripheral blood. CDR3 residues: CASSLDGNYGYTF. The CDR3 nucleotides read TGTGCCAGCAGCTTAGACGGGAACTATGGCTACACCTTC.